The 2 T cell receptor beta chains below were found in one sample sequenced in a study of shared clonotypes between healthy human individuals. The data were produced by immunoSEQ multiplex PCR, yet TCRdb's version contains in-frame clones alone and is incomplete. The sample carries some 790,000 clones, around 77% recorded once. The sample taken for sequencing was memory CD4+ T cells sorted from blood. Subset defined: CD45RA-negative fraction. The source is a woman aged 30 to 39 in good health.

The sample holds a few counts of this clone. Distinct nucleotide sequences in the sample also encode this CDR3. The CDR3 DNA is TGTGCCAGCTCACCACCCGCAGATACGCAGTATTTT. It encodes CASSPPADTQYF. The chain is built from TRBV18 and TRBJ2-3, with D hard to call. Trimming removed 0 bases from V and 4 bases from J, with 2 bases in between. The CDR3 has 12 amino acids. Germline V CDR1 and CDR2: KGHSH, LQKENI.

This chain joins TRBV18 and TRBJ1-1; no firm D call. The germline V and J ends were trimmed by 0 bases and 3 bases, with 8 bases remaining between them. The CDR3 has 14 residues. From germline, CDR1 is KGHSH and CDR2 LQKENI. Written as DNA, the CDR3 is TGTGCCAGCTCACCACCGATGGGATACACTGAAGCTTTCTTT. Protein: CASSPPMGYTEAFF. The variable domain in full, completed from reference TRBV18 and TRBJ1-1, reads NAGVMQNPRHLVRRRGQEARLRCSPMKGHSHVYWYRQLPEEGLKFMVYLQKENIIDESGMPKERFSAEFPKEGPSILRIQQVVRGDSAAYFCASSPPMGYTEAFFGQGTRLTVV.